The 11 T cell receptor beta chains below come from one sample, sequenced in a study of T cell repertoires in cytomegalovirus infection. TCRdb redid the calling of the reads with MiXCR, one entry per CDR3 protein. The sample shows approximately 750,000 distinct CDR3 sequences, 35% to 45% of them seen only once. Sequenced sample: PBMCs. Receptor source: a human donor in good health (CMV status not recorded). Some clones in this sample may be carry-over from other donors' samples.

The sample holds a few counts of this clonotype. The rearrangement links TRBV27 to TRBJ2-7, with a tentative D call TRBD2 (5 bases). Germline V gene data show CDR1 as MNHEY and CDR2 as SMNVEV (reference sequence). V shed 8 bases and J shed 7 bases, with 18 bases lying between them. The CDR3 consists of 13 residues. This CDR3 reads CASRDPGWREQYF. DNA for the CDR3: TGTGCCAGCCGCGACCCGGGGTGGCGGGAGCAGTACTTC.

This chain joins TRBV19 and TRBJ1-2; D gene ambiguous. CDR3 length equals 16 residues. Trimming shortened V by 7 bases and J by 1 base, and 19 bases separated the two germline ends. The germline V gene has CDR1 LNHDA and CDR2 SQIVND (reference sequence). CDR3 amino acids: CASTGPDGLNNYGYTF. CDR3 DNA: TGTGCCAGTACAGGCCCGGATGGCCTGAATAACTATGGCTACACCTTC.

This clonotype was seen more than once but under ten times. The chain employs TRBV2 and TRBJ2-2; 7 bases align to TRBD1. V lost 6 bases, J lost 2 bases, and 6 bases stayed unmatched. This CDR3 has 15 amino acids. Germline V gene lookup returns CDR1 SNHLY and CDR2 FYNNEI. This CDR3 reads CASRTRDSNTGELFF. The CDR3 DNA reads as TGTGCCAGCAGGACCCGGGACAGCAACACCGGGGAGCTGTTTTTT.

The table lists this clonotype with a few counts. The chain has TRBV28 and TRBJ2-5; 9 bases fit TRBD1. CDR1 and CDR2 from the germline V gene are MDHEN and SYDVKM. J was trimmed by 2 bases and V by 5 bases; bases with no gene match: 9. This CDR3 comprises 16 residues. DNA for the CDR3: TGTGCCAGCAGTCAGGGGACAGGGAAGGGACAAGAGACCCAGTACTTC. This codes for CASSQGTGKGQETQYF.

V is TRBV7-6 and J is TRBJ1-1, with D possibly being TRBD1 (6 bases). Germline V lookup: CDR1 SGHVS, CDR2 FNYEAQ. The V end was cut by 0 bases, the J end by 0 bases, with 11 bases between. The CDR3 totals 16 residues. The CDR3 coding sequence is TGTGCCAGCAGCTTAGCGGGGGGGGCGGTGAACACTGAAGCTTTCTTT. As protein: CASSLAGGAVNTEAFF.

The rearrangement joins TRBV9 to TRBJ2-2, with 10 bases identical to TRBD2. V gave up 0 bases and J gave up 6 bases; unmatched junction bases: 5. This CDR3 contains 16 residues. CDR1 and CDR2 from the germline V gene are SGDLS and YYNGEE. The CDR3 loop reads CASSVVASGSAGELFF. The DNA of the CDR3 is TGTGCCAGCAGCGTAGTGGCTAGCGGGAGCGCCGGGGAGCTGTTTTTT.

This clonotype has just a few counts. The V and J genes are TRBV12-3 or TRBV12-4 and TRBJ2-7; the match to TRBD2 covers 9 bases. Unmatched junction bases numbered 13, after V lost 7 bases and J lost 0 bases. The CDR3 extends over 17 amino acids. CDR3 region: CASKERGASRTSYEQYF. Here the CDR3 DNA reads TGTGCCAGCAAGGAGCGGGGGGCCTCACGGACCTCCTACGAGCAGTACTTC.

On this clonotype: A junction boundary mismatches the germline segment, possibly from a read error. This chain uses TRBV7-7 with TRBJ2-1; 11 bases are shared with TRBD2. The length of the CDR3 is 15 residues. Germline V gene lookup returns CDR1 SSHAT and CDR2 FNYEAQ (reference sequence). The CDR3 here is CASSVRLAGNNEQFF. CDR3 in DNA: TGTGCTAGCAGCGTGCGACTAGCGGGAAACAATGAGCAGTTCTTC.

There are a few counts of this clonotype. The chain couples TRBV20-1 to TRBJ2-5; D could derive from TRBD1 or TRBD2 (6 bases each). Trimming cost V 6 bases and J 5 bases, with 16 bases left between them. CDR3 length: 13 residues. Germline lookup yields CDR1 DFQATT and CDR2 SNEGSKA (reference sequence). The CDR3 loop reads CSAKLAGAETQYF. CDR3 DNA sequence: TGCAGTGCCAAACTAGCAGGGGCCGAGACCCAGTACTTC.

This clonotype was seen at least ten times. The V call is TRBV7-2, the J call TRBJ2-1; 8 bases match TRBD2. CDR1 and CDR2 (germline): SGHTA, FQGNSA. CDR3 length: 17 residues. With 2 bases clipped from V and 0 bases from J, the junction kept 6 bases outside the gene matches. The CDR3 bases are TGTGCCAGCAGCTTAAGACTAGCGCAGAGCTCCTACAATGAGCAGTTCTTC. This codes for CASSLRLAQSSYNEQFF.

The sample holds a few counts of this clonotype. J is TRBJ2-5 and V is TRBV5-1; TRBD1 or TRBD2 may be the D gene (6 bases each). This CDR3 is 14 amino acids long. Per germline, CDR1 SGHRS and CDR2 YFSETQ. V was cut by 1 base and J by 5 bases, with 12 bases left in between. The CDR3 spells CASSLKGGSETQYF. CDR3 nucleotides: TGCGCCAGCAGCTTGAAAGGGGGGAGTGAGACCCAGTACTTC. The variable domain in full, with the rest retrieved from reference TRBV5-1 and TRBJ2-5, is KAGVTQTPRYLIKTRGQQVTLSCSPISGHRSVSWYQQTPGQGLQFLFEYFSETQRNKGNFPGRFSGRQFSNSRSEMNVSTLELGDSALYLCASSLKGGSETQYFGPGTRLLVL.